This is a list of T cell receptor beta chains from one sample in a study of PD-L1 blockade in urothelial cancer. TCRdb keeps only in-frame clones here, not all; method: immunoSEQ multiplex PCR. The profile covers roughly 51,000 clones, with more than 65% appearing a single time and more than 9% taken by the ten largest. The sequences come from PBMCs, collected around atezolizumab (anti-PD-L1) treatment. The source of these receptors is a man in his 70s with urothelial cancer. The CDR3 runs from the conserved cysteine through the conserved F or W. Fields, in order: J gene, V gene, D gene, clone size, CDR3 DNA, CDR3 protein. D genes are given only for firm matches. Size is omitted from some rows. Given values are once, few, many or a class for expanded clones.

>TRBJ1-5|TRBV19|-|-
TGTGCCAGTAGTATCGGGCAGGGCTACAATCAGCCCCAGCATTTT
CASSIGQGYNQPQHF
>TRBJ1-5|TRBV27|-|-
TGTGCCACAGGGAGGGATCAGCCCCAGCATTTT
CATGRDQPQHF
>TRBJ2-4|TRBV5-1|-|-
TGCGCCAGCAGCTTGGACGGCGGCTCCCCTGACTTC
CASSLDGGSPDF
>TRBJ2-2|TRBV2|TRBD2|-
TGTGCCAGCAGTTCGGCTAGCGGGGGGCTCACCGGGGAGCTGTTTTTT
CASSSASGGLTGELFF
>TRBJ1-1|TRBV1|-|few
TGCACCAGGACTAATCCGAACACTGAAGCTTTCTTT
CTRTNPNTEAFF
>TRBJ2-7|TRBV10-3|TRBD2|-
TGTGCCATCAGTGCTCTCCCGGGACTAGCGGGAGAACGGAATCGGTACGAGCAGTACTTC
CAISALPGLAGERNRYEQYF
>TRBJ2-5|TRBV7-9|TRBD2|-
TGTGCCAGCAGACTAGCGGTCCAAGAGACCCAGTACTTC
CASRLAVQETQYF
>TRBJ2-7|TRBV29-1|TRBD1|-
TGCAGCGTTGACCGCCCCGGGACAGACGGCGAGCAGTACTTC
CSVDRPGTDGEQYF
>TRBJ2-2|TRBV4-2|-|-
TGTGCCAGCAGCCAAGAAGGGGGATTGAACACCGGGGAGCTGTTTTTT
CASSQEGGLNTGELFF
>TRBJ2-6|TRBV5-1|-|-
TGCGCCAGCAGTGAGATATTGGGGGACTCGGACTCTGGGGCCAACGTCCTGACTTTC
CASSEILGDSDSGANVLTF
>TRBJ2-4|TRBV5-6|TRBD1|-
TGTGCCAGCAGCTTGAAGGGGGCCGGCATTCAGTACTTC
CASSLKGAGIQYF
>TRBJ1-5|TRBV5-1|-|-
TGCGCCAGCAGCTTGGGGGGAGGGGAGGGTCAGCCCCAGCATTTT
CASSLGGGEGQPQHF
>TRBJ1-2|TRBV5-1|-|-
TGCGCCAGCAGCGGGCAGGGGACATCTAACTATGGCTACACCTTC
CASSGQGTSNYGYTF
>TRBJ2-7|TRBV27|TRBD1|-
TGTGCCAGCAGTCCAAGACAGGGCTCCTACGAGCAGTACTTC
CASSPRQGSYEQYF
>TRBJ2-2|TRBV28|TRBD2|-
TGTGCCAGCAGTTTATTAGGACTAGCGGGAGGTAGGAACACCGGGGAGCTGTTTTTT
CASSLLGLAGGRNTGELFF
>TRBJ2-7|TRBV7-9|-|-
TGTGCCAGCAGCTCATGGACAGACGACTACGAGCAGTACTTC
CASSSWTDDYEQYF
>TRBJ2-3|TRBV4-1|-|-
TGCGCCAGCAGCCAGGGTGAGGGTACGCAGTATTTT
CASSQGEGTQYF
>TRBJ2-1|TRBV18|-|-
TGTGCCAGCTCACCAAGAGCGGACTTATACAATGAGCAGTTCTTC
CASSPRADLYNEQFF
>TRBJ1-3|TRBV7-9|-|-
TGTGCCAGCAGCTTAGACAGGGGAAACACCATATATTTT
CASSLDRGNTIYF
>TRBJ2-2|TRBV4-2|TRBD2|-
TGTGCCAGCTGCCCTGCGGGAGGGCCCACCGGGGAGCTGTTTTTT
CASCPAGGPTGELFF